A selection of T cell receptor beta chains follows, all from one sample in a study of shared clonotypes between healthy human individuals. Profiled with immunoSEQ multiplex PCR; TCRdb holds only in-frame clones, not every one. The profile shows about 2.1 million clones, roughly 91% of them singletons. Sequencing was performed on naive CD8+ T cells from PBMCs. The source of these receptors is a man between 18 and 35 years old in good health. Some clones in this sample may be carry-over from other donors' samples. CDR3s include the opening cysteine and the closing phenylalanine or tryptophan. Fields, in order: clone size, V gene, J gene, D gene, CDR3 DNA, CDR3 protein. D genes are given only for firm matches. Size is omitted from some rows. Given values are once, few, many or a class for expanded clones.

clone_size: once; v_call: TRBV5-6; j_call: TRBJ2-7; d_call: TRBD2; cdr3_nt: TGTGCCAGCAGCCTGGGACTAGCTCCCCTCGAGCAGTACTTC; cdr3_aa: CASSLGLAPLEQYF
clone_size: NA; v_call: TRBV7-3; j_call: TRBJ2-2; d_call: TRBD2; cdr3_nt: TGTGCCAGCGCCCCTCTCGGGGCGGGAGGGCCCCCCGGGGAGCTGTTTTTT; cdr3_aa: CASAPLGAGGPPGELFF
clone_size: NA; v_call: TRBV27; j_call: TRBJ1-2; d_call: TRBD1; cdr3_nt: TGTGCCAGCAGTTTCGCAATGCAGGGACAGGGGGTGGGCTACACCTTC; cdr3_aa: CASSFAMQGQGVGYTF
clone_size: NA; v_call: TRBV25-1; j_call: TRBJ2-5; d_call: TRBD2; cdr3_nt: TGTGCCAGCAGTGAATACGCTAGCGGAGGCAAAGAGACCCAGTACTTC; cdr3_aa: CASSEYASGGKETQYF
clone_size: NA; v_call: TRBV5-6; j_call: TRBJ1-5; d_call: NA; cdr3_nt: TGTGCCAGCAGCTTTTGGGCTGGCAATCAGCCCCAGCATTTT; cdr3_aa: CASSFWAGNQPQHF
clone_size: once; v_call: TRBV7-9; j_call: TRBJ2-1; d_call: NA; cdr3_nt: TGTGCCAGCAGCTTAATAGGCGGGGCCCCCTTGGAGCAGTTCTTC; cdr3_aa: CASSLIGGAPLEQFF
clone_size: NA; v_call: TRBV4-3; j_call: TRBJ1-1; d_call: TRBD1; cdr3_nt: TGCGCCAGCAGCCCATTAGAGGGGGCGGTTGAAGCTTTCTTT; cdr3_aa: CASSPLEGAVEAFF
clone_size: NA; v_call: TRBV9; j_call: TRBJ1-1; d_call: NA; cdr3_nt: TGTGCCAGCAGCGTAGATTTAGGGCAGGGGAATGAAGCTTTCTTT; cdr3_aa: CASSVDLGQGNEAFF
clone_size: NA; v_call: TRBV18; j_call: TRBJ2-7; d_call: NA; cdr3_nt: TGTGCCAGCTCACCATCATCGGGATCCTACGAGCAGTACTTC; cdr3_aa: CASSPSSGSYEQYF
clone_size: NA; v_call: TRBV2; j_call: TRBJ1-1; d_call: NA; cdr3_nt: TGTGCCAGCAGTGAAGCCTGGCCAGGCCTACCCGTGAACACTGAAGCTTTCTTT; cdr3_aa: CASSEAWPGLPVNTEAFF
clone_size: NA; v_call: TRBV7-6; j_call: TRBJ2-1; d_call: NA; cdr3_nt: TGTGCCAGCAGCTTATCCGACAGGAGCGCTTACAATGAGCAGTTCTTC; cdr3_aa: CASSLSDRSAYNEQFF
clone_size: NA; v_call: TRBV27; j_call: TRBJ2-1; d_call: TRBD2; cdr3_nt: TGTGCCAGCAGTTTCGGCAGGGAGGGCAATGAGCAGTTCTTC; cdr3_aa: CASSFGREGNEQFF
clone_size: NA; v_call: TRBV18; j_call: TRBJ2-6; d_call: TRBD1; cdr3_nt: TGTGCCAGCTCACCTGCGCAGGGGGTCGCCTCTGGGGCCAACGTCCTGACTTTC; cdr3_aa: CASSPAQGVASGANVLTF
clone_size: NA; v_call: TRBV6-5; j_call: TRBJ1-2; d_call: NA; cdr3_nt: TGTGCCAGCAGCCCCCAATCAGGACCCCATGGCTACACCTTC; cdr3_aa: CASSPQSGPHGYTF
clone_size: NA; v_call: TRBV28; j_call: TRBJ1-5; d_call: NA; cdr3_nt: TGTGCCAGCAGTCCCGTAGGGGCGGGCAATCAGCCCCAGCATTTT; cdr3_aa: CASSPVGAGNQPQHF
clone_size: NA; v_call: TRBV7-8; j_call: TRBJ1-1; d_call: NA; cdr3_nt: TGTGCCAGCAGCTTAGTCGGTGGGCAGATCCTTGAAGCTTTCTTT; cdr3_aa: CASSLVGGQILEAFF
clone_size: NA; v_call: TRBV14; j_call: TRBJ2-1; d_call: NA; cdr3_nt: TGTGCCAGCAGCCCCTGGGGTACAGGGATGGAGTTCTTC; cdr3_aa: CASSPWGTGMEFF
clone_size: NA; v_call: TRBV10-3; j_call: TRBJ1-2; d_call: NA; cdr3_nt: TGTGCCATCAGTGAGTTCTCCGGCGAGGGCGTTAATTCCGGATACGGCTACACCTTC; cdr3_aa: CAISEFSGEGVNSGYGYTF
clone_size: NA; v_call: TRBV12-5; j_call: TRBJ2-1; d_call: NA; cdr3_nt: TGTGCTAGCGCCCGGGACTTGGCCAATGAGCAGTTCTTC; cdr3_aa: CASARDLANEQFF
clone_size: NA; v_call: TRBV29-1; j_call: TRBJ2-3; d_call: NA; cdr3_nt: TGCAGCGTGGGAGATCCTACTAGCACAGATACGCAGTATTTT; cdr3_aa: CSVGDPTSTDTQYF
clone_size: NA; v_call: TRBV14; j_call: TRBJ2-5; d_call: TRBD1; cdr3_nt: TGTGCCAGCCGGGGACAGAGTCAAGAGACCCAGTACTTC; cdr3_aa: CASRGQSQETQYF
clone_size: NA; v_call: TRBV28; j_call: TRBJ1-5; d_call: NA; cdr3_nt: TGTGCCAGCAGTTACCAGGGCAATCAGCCCCAGCATTTT; cdr3_aa: CASSYQGNQPQHF
clone_size: NA; v_call: TRBV5-1; j_call: TRBJ2-3; d_call: TRBD2; cdr3_nt: TGCGCCAGCACAGACACTAGCGGGACCATCCCTAGCACAGATACGCAGTATTTT; cdr3_aa: CASTDTSGTIPSTDTQYF
clone_size: NA; v_call: TRBV9; j_call: TRBJ1-2; d_call: NA; cdr3_nt: TGTGCCAGCAGCGGGGGACCTAACTATGGCTACACCTTC; cdr3_aa: CASSGGPNYGYTF
clone_size: NA; v_call: TRBV29-1; j_call: TRBJ2-1; d_call: NA; cdr3_nt: TGCAGCGTTGGTTCCAGCGGCCTTCACAATGAGCAGTTCTTC; cdr3_aa: CSVGSSGLHNEQFF
clone_size: NA; v_call: TRBV7-6; j_call: TRBJ1-4; d_call: NA; cdr3_nt: TGTGCCAGCAGCTTAGTAGAGGCGGGCAGAAATAATGAAAAACTGTTTTTT; cdr3_aa: CASSLVEAGRNNEKLFF
clone_size: NA; v_call: TRBV27; j_call: TRBJ2-7; d_call: NA; cdr3_nt: TGTGCCAGCAGTTTAGGGTCCCTTTACGAGCAGTACTTC; cdr3_aa: CASSLGSLYEQYF
clone_size: NA; v_call: TRBV7-9; j_call: TRBJ1-3; d_call: NA; cdr3_nt: TGTGCCAGCAGCTCCGTGGCCACTGGAAACACCATATATTTT; cdr3_aa: CASSSVATGNTIYF
clone_size: NA; v_call: TRBV5-1; j_call: TRBJ2-1; d_call: TRBD2; cdr3_nt: TGCGCCAGCAGCTTGTCGTATGACGGGAGGACCTACAATGAGCAGTTCTTC; cdr3_aa: CASSLSYDGRTYNEQFF
clone_size: NA; v_call: TRBV10-3; j_call: TRBJ2-7; d_call: NA; cdr3_nt: TGTGCCACCTCGGACAGCCCCTACGAGCAGTACTTC; cdr3_aa: CATSDSPYEQYF
clone_size: NA; v_call: TRBV9; j_call: TRBJ2-5; d_call: TRBD2; cdr3_nt: TGTGCCAGCAGCCTGGGGACTAGCGGACAAGAGACCCAGTACTTC; cdr3_aa: CASSLGTSGQETQYF
clone_size: NA; v_call: TRBV5-4; j_call: TRBJ1-2; d_call: NA; cdr3_nt: TGTGCCAGCAGCTTGGTCCAGGGCGTTCGGTATGGCTACACCTTC; cdr3_aa: CASSLVQGVRYGYTF
clone_size: once; v_call: TRBV28; j_call: TRBJ1-3; d_call: NA; cdr3_nt: TGTGCCAGCAGTCAAACCCCTGGAAACACCATATATTTT; cdr3_aa: CASSQTPGNTIYF
clone_size: once; v_call: TRBV6-6; j_call: TRBJ2-2; d_call: TRBD1; cdr3_nt: TGTGCCAGCAGTCCATCAGGGGGATCCACCGGGGAGCTGTTTTTT; cdr3_aa: CASSPSGGSTGELFF